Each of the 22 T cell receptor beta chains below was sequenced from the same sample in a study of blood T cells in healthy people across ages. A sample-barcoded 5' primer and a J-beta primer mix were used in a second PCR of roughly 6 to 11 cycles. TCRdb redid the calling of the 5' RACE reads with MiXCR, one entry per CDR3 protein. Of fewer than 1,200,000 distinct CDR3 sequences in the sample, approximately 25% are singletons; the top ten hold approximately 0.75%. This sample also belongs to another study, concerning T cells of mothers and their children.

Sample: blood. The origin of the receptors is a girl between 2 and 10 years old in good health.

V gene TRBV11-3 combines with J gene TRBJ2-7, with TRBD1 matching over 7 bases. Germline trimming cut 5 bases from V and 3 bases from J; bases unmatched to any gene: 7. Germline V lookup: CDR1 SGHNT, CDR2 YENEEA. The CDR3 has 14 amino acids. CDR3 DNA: TGTGCCAGCAGCCTTGGGACAGTCCTCTACGAGCAGTACTTC. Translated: CASSLGTVLYEQYF.

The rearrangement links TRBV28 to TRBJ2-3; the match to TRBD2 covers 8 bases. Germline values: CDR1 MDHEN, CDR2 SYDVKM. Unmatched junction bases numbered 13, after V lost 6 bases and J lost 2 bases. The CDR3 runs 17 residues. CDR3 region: CASSPESRGGDTDTQYF. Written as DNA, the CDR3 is TGTGCCAGCAGCCCGGAGAGCCGGGGGGGTGACACAGATACGCAGTATTTT.

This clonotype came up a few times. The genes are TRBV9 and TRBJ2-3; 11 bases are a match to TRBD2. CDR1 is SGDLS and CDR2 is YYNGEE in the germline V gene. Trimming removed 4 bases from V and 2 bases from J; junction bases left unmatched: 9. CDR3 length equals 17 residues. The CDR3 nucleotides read TGTGCCAGCAGCTCACAGATAGCGGGAGGGAACACAGATACGCAGTATTTT. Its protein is CASSSQIAGGNTDTQYF.

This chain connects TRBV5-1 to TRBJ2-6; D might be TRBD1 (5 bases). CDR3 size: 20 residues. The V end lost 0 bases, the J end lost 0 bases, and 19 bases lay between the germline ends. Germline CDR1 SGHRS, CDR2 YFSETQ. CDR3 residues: CASSLEVGAVIFSGANVLTF. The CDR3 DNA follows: TGCGCCAGCAGCTTGGAGGTTGGGGCAGTCATTTTCTCTGGGGCCAACGTCCTGACTTTC.

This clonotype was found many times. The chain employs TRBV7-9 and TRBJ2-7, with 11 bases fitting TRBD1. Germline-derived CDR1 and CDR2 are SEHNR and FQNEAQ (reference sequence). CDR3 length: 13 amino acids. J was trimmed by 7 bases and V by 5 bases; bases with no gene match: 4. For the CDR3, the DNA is TGTGCCAGCAGCGGACAGGGGGCCAGGGAGCAGTACTTC. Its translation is CASSGQGAREQYF.

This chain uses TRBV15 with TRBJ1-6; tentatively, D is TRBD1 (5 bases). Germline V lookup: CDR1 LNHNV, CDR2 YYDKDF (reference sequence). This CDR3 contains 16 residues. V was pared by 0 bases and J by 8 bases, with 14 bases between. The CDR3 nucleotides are TGTGCCACCAGCAGAGAAGGTGGGGCGGGGGATTCACCCCTCCACTTT. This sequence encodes CATSREGGAGDSPLHF.

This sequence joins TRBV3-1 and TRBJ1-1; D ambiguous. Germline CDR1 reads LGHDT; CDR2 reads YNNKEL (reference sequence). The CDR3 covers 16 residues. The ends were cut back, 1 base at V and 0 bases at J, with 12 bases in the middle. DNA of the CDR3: TGTGCCAGCAGCCAAGCCCGGACGCACTTGAACACTGAAGCTTTCTTT. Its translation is CASSQARTHLNTEAFF.

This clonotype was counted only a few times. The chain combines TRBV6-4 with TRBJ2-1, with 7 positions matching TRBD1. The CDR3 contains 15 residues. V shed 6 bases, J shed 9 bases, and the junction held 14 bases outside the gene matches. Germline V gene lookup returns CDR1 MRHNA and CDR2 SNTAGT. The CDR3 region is CASSAEGGAVGEQFF. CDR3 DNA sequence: TGTGCCAGCAGCGCGGAAGGGGGCGCGGTAGGTGAGCAGTTCTTC.

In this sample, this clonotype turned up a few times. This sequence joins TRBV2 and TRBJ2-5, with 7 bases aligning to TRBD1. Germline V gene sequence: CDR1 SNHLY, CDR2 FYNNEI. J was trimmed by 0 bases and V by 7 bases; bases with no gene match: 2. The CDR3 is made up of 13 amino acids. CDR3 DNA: TGTGCCAGCAAGGGGGCCCACCAAGAGACCCAGTACTTC. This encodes CASKGAHQETQYF.

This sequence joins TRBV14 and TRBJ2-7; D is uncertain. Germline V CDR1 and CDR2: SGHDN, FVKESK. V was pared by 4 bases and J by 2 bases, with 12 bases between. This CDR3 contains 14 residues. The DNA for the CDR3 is TGTGCCAGCAGCCCATTCAGCGCACCCTACGAGCAGTACTTC. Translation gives CASSPFSAPYEQYF.

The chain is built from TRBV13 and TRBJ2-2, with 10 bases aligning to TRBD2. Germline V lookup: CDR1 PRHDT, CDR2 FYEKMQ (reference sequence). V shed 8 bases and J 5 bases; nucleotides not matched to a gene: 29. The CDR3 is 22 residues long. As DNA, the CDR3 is TGTGCCAGCGGAGATTTTTTGAAAGCGGGGGGGCTTCTAGATTTGGAGACCGGGGAGCTGTTTTTT. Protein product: CASGDFLKAGGLLDLETGELFF.

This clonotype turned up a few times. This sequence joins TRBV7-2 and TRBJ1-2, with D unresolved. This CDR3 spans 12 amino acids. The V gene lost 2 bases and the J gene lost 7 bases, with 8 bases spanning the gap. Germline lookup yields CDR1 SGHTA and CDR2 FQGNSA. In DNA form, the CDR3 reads TGTGCCAGCAGCTTATCAGTCACTGGCTACACCTTC. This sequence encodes CASSLSVTGYTF.

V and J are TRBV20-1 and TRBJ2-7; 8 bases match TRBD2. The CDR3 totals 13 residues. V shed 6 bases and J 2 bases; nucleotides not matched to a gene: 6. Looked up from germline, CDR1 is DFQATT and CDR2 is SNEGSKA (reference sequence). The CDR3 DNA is TGCAGTGCCAGACTAGCGTATACCTACGAGCAGTACTTC. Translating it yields CSARLAYTYEQYF.

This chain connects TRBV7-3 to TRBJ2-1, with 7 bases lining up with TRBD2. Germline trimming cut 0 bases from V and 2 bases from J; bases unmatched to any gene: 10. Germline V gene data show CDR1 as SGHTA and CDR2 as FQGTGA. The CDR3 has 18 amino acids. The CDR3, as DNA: TGTGCCAGCAGCTTAACAACGGGTGAGGCGGGAGCCTACAATGAGCAGTTCTTC. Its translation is CASSLTTGEAGAYNEQFF.

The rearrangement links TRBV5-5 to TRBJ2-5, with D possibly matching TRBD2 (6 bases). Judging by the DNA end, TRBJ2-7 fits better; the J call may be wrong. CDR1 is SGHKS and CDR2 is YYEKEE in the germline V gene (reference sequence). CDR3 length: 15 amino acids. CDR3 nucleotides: TGTGCCAGCAGCTTGGATCCCGGGAGCTCCTACGAGCAGTACTTC. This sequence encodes CASSLDPGSSYEQYF.

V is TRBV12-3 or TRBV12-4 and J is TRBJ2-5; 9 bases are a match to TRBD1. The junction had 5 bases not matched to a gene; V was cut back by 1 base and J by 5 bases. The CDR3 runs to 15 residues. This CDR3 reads CASSLGTGEWETQYF. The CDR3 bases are TGTGCCAGCAGTTTAGGGACAGGGGAGTGGGAGACCCAGTACTTC.

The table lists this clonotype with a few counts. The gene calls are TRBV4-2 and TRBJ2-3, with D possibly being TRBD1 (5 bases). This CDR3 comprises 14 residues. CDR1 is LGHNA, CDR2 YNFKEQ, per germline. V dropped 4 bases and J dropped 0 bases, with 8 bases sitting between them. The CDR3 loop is CASSLQASTDTQYF. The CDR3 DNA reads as TGTGCCAGCAGCCTACAGGCGAGCACAGATACGCAGTATTTT.

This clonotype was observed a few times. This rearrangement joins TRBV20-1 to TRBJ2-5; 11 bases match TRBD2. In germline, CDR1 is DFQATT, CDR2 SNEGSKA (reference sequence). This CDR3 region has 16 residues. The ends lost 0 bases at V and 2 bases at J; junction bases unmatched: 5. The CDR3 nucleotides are TGCAGTGCTAGAGATGCGGGACTAGCGGCTCAAGAGACCCAGTACTTC. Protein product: CSARDAGLAAQETQYF.

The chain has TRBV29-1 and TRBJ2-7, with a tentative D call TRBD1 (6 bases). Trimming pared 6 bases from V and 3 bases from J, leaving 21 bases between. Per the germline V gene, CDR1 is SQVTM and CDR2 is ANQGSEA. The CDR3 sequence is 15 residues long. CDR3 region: CSVLNEDEGDYEQYF. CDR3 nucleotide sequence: TGCAGCGTCCTAAACGAGGATGAGGGGGACTACGAGCAGTACTTC.

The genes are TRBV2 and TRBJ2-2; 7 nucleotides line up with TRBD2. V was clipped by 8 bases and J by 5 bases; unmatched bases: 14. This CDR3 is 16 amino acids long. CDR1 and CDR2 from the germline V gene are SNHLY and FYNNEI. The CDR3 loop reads CASQIPGRGGTGELFF. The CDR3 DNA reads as TGTGCCAGCCAAATTCCTGGGAGGGGAGGGACCGGGGAGCTGTTTTTT.

The CDR3 nucleotides read TGTGCCAGCAGCTTAAGCCTATCCGAGCACCGCCACAATGAGCAGTTCTTC. Protein product: CASSLSLSEHRHNEQFF. The chain combines TRBV11-2 with TRBJ2-1, with D uncertain. The germline gives CDR1 SGHAT, CDR2 FQNNGV. V was shortened by 2 bases and J by 5 bases, with 19 bases between the two germline ends. This CDR3 comprises 17 residues. The whole variable domain, filled in from reference TRBV11-2 and TRBJ2-1, reads EAGVAQSPRYKIIEKRQSVAFWCNPISGHATLYWYQQILGQGPKLLIQFQNNGVVDDSQLPKDRFSAERLKGVDSTLKIQPAKLEDSAVYLCASSLSLSEHRHNEQFFGPGTRLTVL.

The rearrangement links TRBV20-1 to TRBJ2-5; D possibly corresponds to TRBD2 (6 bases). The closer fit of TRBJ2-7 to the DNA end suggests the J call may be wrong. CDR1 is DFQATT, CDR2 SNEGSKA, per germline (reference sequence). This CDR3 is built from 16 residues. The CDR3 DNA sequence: TGCAGTGCTAGAGCGCAACGGGACTTCGACGGGGGCGAGCAGTACTTC. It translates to CSARAQRDFDGGEQYF.